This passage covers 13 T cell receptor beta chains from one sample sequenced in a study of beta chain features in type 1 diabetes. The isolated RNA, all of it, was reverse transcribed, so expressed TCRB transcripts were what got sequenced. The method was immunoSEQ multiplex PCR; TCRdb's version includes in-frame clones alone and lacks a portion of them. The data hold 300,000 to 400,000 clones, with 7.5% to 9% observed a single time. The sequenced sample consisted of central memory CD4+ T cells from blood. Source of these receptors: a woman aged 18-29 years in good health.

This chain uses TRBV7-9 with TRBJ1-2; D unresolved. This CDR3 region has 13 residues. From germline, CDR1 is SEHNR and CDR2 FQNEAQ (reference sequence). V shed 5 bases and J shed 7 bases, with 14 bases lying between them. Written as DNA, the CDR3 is TGTGCCAGCAGCCCGTATCAATCTTTTGGCTACACCTTC. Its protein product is CASSPYQSFGYTF.

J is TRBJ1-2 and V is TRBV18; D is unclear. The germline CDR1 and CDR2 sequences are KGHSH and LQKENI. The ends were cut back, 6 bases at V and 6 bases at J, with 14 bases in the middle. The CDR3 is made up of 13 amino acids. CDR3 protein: CASSGGQVNGYTF. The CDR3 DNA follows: TGTGCCAGCTCGGGAGGCCAGGTCAATGGCTACACCTTC.

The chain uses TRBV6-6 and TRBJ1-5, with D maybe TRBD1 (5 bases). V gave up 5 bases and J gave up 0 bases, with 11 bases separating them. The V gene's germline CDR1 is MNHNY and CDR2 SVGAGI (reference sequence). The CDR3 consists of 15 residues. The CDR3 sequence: CASSSGGNSNQPQHF. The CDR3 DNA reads TGTGCCAGCAGTAGTGGGGGAAATAGCAATCAGCCCCAGCATTTT.

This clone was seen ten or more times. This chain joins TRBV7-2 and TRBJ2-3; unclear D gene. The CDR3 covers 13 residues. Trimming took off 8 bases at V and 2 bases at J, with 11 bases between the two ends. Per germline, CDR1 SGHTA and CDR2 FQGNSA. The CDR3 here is CASQLTNTDTQYF. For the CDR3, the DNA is TGTGCCAGCCAATTGACCAACACAGATACGCAGTATTTT.

CDR3 sequence: CASSLRYSPGNTIYF. The CDR3 DNA reads as TGTGCCAGCAGTTTGCGGTATAGCCCTGGAAACACCATATATTTT. This chain connects TRBV27 to TRBJ1-3; D unclear. V lost 3 bases and J 2 bases, leaving 11 bases between the germline ends. The CDR3 has 15 residues. Looked up from germline, CDR1 is MNHEY and CDR2 is SMNVEV (reference sequence).

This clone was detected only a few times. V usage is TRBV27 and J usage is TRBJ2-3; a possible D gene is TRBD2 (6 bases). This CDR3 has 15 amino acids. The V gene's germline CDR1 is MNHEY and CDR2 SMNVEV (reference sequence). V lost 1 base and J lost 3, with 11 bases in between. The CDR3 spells CASSLWGVGTDTQYF. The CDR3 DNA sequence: TGTGCCAGCAGTTTATGGGGGGTAGGAACAGATACGCAGTATTTT.

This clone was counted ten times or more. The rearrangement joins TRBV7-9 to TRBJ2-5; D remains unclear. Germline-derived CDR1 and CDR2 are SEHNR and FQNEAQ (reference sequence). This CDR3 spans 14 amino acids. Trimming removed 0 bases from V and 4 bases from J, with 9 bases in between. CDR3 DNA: TGTGCCAGCAGCTTAGCGTCGTTCCCAGAGACCCAGTACTTC. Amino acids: CASSLASFPETQYF. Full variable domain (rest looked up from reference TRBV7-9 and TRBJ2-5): DTGVSQNPRHKITKRGQNVTFRCDPISEHNRLYWYRQTLGQGPEFLTYFQNEAQLEKSRLLSDRFSAERPKGSFSTLEIQRTEQGDSAMYLCASSLASFPETQYFGPGTRLLVL.

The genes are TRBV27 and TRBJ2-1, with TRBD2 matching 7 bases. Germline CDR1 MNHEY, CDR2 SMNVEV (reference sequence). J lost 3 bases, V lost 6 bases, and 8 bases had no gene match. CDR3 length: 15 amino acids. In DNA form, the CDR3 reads TGTGCCAGCAGAGATACTAGCGTTCACTACAATGAGCAGTTCTTC. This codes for CASRDTSVHYNEQFF.

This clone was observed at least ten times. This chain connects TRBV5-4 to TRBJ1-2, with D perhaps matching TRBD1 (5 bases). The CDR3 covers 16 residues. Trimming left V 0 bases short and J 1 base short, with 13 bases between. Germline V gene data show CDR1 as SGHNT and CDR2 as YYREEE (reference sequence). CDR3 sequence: CASSLGGEQSNYGYTF. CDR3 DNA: TGTGCCAGCAGCTTGGGAGGGGAACAGAGTAACTATGGCTACACCTTC.

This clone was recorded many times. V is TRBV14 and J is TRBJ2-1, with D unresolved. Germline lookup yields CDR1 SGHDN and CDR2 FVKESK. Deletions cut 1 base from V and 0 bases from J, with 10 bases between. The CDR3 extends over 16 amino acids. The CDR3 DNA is TGTGCCAGCAGCCAAGGGCCCAGTAGCTCCTACAATGAGCAGTTCTTC. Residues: CASSQGPSSSYNEQFF.

The CDR3 DNA follows: TGTGCCAGCTCACCGGTTAGCGGGCTGGTCGAGCAGTACTTC. Translating gives CASSPVSGLVEQYF. The rearrangement uses TRBV18 and TRBJ2-7, with 7 bases identical to TRBD2. Looked up from germline, CDR1 is KGHSH and CDR2 is LQKENI. The CDR3 spans 14 residues. Losses at the gene ends were 3 bases for V and 6 bases for J; bases not matched to a gene: 8.

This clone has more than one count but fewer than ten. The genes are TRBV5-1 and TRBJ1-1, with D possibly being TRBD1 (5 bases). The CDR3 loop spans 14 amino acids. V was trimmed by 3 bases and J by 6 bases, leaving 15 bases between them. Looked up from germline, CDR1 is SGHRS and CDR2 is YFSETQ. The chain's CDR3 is CASSSHGGSSEAFF. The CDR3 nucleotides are TGCGCCAGCAGCTCCCATGGGGGGAGCTCTGAAGCTTTCTTT.

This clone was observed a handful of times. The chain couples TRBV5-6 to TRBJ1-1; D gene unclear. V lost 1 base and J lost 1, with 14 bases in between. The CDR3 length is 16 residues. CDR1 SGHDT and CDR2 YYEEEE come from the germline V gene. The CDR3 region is CASSLFGGQTNTEAFF. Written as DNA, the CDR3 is TGTGCCAGCAGCTTGTTCGGCGGGCAGACGAACACTGAAGCTTTCTTT.